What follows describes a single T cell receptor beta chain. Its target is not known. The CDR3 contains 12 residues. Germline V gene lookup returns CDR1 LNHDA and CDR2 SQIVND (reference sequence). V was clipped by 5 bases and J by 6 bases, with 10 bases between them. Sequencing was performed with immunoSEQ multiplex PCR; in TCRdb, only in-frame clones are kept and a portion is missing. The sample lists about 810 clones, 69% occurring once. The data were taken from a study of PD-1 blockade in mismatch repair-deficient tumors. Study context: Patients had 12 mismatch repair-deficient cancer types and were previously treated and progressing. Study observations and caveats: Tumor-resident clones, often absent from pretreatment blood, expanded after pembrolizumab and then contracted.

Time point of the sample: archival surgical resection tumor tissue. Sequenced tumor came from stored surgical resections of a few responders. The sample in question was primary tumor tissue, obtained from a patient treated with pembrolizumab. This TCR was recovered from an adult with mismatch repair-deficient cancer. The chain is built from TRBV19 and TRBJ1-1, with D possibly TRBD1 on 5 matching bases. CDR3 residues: CASSQGPAEAFF. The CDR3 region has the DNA TGTGCCAGTAGTCAGGGTCCAGCTGAAGCTTTCTTT.